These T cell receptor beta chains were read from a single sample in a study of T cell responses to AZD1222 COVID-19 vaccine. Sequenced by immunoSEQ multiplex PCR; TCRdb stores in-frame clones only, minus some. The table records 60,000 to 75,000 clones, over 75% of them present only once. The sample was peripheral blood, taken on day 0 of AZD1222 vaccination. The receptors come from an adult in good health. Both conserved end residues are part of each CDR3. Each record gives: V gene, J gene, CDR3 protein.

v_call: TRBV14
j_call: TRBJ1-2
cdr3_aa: CASSQDRVGGYTF

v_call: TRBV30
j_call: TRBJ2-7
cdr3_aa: CAWDRVSYEQYF

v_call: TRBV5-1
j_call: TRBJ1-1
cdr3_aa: CASSSAPQGAHTEAFF

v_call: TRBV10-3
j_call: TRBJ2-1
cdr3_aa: CAISELADILNEQFF

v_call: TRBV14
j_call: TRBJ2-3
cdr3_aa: CASSPGLATTDTQYF

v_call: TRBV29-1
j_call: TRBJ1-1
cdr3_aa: CSVETPGKMNTEAFF

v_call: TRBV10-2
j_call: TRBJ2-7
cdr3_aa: CASSESLQIGRAGREQYF

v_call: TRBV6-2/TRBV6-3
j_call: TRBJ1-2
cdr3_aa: CASSYPLPGGEAYGYTF

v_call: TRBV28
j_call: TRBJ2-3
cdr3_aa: CASSLRPLAGAVSQYF

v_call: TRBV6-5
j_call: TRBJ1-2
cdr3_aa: CASIPTGTYGYTF

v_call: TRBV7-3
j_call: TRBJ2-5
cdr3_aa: CASSPMVQETQYF

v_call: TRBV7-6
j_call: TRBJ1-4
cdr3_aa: CASSIGTGGGEKLFF

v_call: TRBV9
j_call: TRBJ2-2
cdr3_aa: CASSVLIGAGELFF

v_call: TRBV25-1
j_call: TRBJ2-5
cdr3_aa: CASSVGRVGGQETQYF

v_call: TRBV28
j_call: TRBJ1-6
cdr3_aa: CASSSRQGRNSPLHF